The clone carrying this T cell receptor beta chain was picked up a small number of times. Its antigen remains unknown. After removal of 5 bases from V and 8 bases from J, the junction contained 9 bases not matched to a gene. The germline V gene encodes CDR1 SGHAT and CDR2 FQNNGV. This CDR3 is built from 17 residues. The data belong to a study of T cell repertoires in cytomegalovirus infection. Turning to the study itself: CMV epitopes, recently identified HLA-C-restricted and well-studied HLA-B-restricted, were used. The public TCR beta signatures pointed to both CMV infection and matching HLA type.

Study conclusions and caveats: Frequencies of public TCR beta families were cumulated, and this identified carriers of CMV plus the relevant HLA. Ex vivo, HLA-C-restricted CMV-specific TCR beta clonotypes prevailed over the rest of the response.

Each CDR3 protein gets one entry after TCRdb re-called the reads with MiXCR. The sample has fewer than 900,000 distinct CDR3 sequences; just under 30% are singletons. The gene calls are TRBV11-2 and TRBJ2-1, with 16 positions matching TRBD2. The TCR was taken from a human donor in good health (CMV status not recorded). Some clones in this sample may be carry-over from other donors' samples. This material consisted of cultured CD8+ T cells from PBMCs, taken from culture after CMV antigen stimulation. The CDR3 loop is CASSPNSGTSGGDEQFF. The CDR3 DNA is TGTGCCAGCAGCCCAAACTCCGGGACTAGCGGGGGGGATGAGCAGTTCTTC.